This TCR beta chain emerged from a study of T cell responses to AZD1222 COVID-19 vaccine. General study points: Two doses of AZD1222 preceded a rise in Spike-specific TCR breadth and depth. Donors were mostly white British, more females; clonal diversity possibly underestimated.

This CDR3 spans 17 amino acids. Trimming pared 3 bases from V and 2 bases from J, leaving 14 bases between. From germline, CDR1 is KGHSH and CDR2 LQKENI. Investigators merged groups given second doses at roughly 4 or roughly 12 weeks. As regards this clone: Its cognate antigen is unknown.

Measured with immunoSEQ multiplex PCR; TCRdb has only the in-frame clones, and not every one. The sample has roughly 120,000 clones; 88% are singletons. This receptor was taken from an adult who received the AZD1222 COVID-19 vaccine. The V call is TRBV18, the J call TRBJ2-6; weak D call: TRBD1 (5 bases). Sequencing used peripheral blood, obtained 28 days after the second AZD1222 dose. DNA for the CDR3: TGTGCCAGCTCACCGAACTCCGGACAAACTGGGGCCAACGTCCTGACTTTC. It specifies CASSPNSGQTGANVLTF.